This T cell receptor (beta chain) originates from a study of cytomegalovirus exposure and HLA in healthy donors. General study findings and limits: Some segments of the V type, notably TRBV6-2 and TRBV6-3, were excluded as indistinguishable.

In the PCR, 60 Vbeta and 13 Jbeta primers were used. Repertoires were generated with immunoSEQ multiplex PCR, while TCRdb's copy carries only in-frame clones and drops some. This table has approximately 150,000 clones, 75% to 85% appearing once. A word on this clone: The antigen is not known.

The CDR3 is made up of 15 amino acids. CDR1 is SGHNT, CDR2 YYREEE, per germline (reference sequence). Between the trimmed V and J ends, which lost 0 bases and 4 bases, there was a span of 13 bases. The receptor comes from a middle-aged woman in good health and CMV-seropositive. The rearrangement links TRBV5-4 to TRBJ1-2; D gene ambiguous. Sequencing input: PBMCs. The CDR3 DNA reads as TGTGCCAGCAGCTTGGCCGGGGAGGAGACCTATGGCTACACCTTC. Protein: CASSLAGEETYGYTF.